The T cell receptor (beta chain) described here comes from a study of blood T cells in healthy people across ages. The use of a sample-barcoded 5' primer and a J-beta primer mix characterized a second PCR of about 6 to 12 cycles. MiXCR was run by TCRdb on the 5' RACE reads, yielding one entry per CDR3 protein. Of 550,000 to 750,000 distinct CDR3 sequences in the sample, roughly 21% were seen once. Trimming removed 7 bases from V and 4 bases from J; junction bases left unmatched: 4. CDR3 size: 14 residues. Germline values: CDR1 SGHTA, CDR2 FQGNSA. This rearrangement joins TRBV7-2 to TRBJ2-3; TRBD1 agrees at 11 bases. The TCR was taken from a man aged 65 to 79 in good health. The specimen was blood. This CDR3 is CASTRTGGADTQYF. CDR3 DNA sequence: TGTGCCAGCACCCGGACAGGGGGCGCAGATACGCAGTATTTT.